This TCR beta chain derives from a study of identical twins. This clonotype came up many times. The antigen remains unidentified. Overall study results and limits: Compared with models, monozygotic twins showed more out-of-frame TCR alpha sharing. Insertion counts were lower in abundant cord blood beta clonotypes, a trend that memory repertoires did not show.

Trimming took off 4 bases at V and 5 bases at J, with 13 bases between the two ends. CDR3 length equals 13 residues. Germline V gene data show CDR1 as SQVTM and CDR2 as ANQGSEA. TCRdb re-derived calls from the 5' RACE reads in MiXCR, one entry per CDR3 protein. The repertoire holds approximately 670,000 distinct CDR3 sequences, around 6% seen once, with under 2% in the top ten. The receptor's source is a man aged 18 to 35 in good health. The specimen was naive T cells sorted from blood. The chain is built from TRBV29-1 and TRBJ2-3; TRBD2 is a possible D gene (6 bases). CDR3 region: CSVAENGGDTQYF. CDR3 nucleotide sequence: TGCAGCGTTGCAGAGAACGGGGGAGATACGCAGTATTTT.